This TCR beta chain is drawn from a study of blood T cell repertoires in COVID-19. Per the original methods: Reference gene primer amplification gave estimated nucleated cell counts. The protocol was immunoSEQ multiplex PCR, while the TCRdb copy is restricted to in-frame clones and leaves out a portion. V, J and clone size were drawn from that table, and D and trimming were deduced from the DNA. The data contain some 150,000 clones, about three quarters of them singletons. The CDR3 totals 15 residues. Germline lookup yields CDR1 MDHEN and CDR2 SYDVKM. Between the trimmed V and J ends, which lost 6 bases and 0 bases, there was a span of 12 bases.

The sample was peripheral blood. This clonotype was sampled from a woman between 50 and 59 years old with active or convalescent COVID-19. The genes are TRBV28 and TRBJ1-5, with D possibly matching TRBD1 (6 bases). DNA for the CDR3: TGTGCCAGCAGCCGGCAGGGGTATAGCAATCAGCCCCAGCATTTT. Residues: CASSRQGYSNQPQHF.